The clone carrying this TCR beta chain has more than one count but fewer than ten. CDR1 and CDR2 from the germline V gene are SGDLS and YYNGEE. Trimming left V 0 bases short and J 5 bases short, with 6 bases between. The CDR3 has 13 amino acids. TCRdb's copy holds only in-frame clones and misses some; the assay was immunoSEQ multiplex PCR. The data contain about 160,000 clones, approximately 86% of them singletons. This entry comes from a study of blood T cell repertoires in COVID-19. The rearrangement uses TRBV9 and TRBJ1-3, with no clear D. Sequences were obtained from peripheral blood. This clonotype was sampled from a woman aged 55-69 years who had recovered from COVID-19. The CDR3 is CASSVAARNTIYF. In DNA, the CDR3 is TGTGCCAGCAGCGTAGCTGCGAGAAACACCATATATTTT.